This T cell receptor beta chain was profiled in a study of cytomegalovirus exposure and HLA in healthy donors. Regarding this clone: As yet, its antigen is unknown.

Study-level points and caveats: Association of a missense DCLRE1C variant with TCR beta V- and J-gene trimming was reported in a later analysis. The listing of 150 to 200 TCR beta chains classed them as cytomegalovirus-associated. Researchers reported that a few CMV-associated chains were confirmed in vitro as CMV antigen-specific.

Both 60 Vbeta primers and 13 Jbeta primers went into the PCR. Original analysis: About 9.9 million shared chains were among approximately 80 million unique TCR beta chains counted in a later analysis. Libraries were prepared by immunoSEQ multiplex PCR; TCRdb keeps only in-frame clonotypes and omits some of them. The D gene and trimming were derived from the DNA, and the V and J assignments and clone size from that table. The sample lists some 82,000 clones, 65% to 85% occurring once. The germline V gene has CDR1 WSHSY and CDR2 SAAADI. The ends lost 6 bases at V and 3 bases at J; junction bases unmatched: 1. The CDR3 extends over 14 amino acids.

The TCR originated in a woman between 50 and 59 years old in good health and CMV-seronegative. Specimen: PBMCs. This chain connects TRBV10-2 to TRBJ2-7, with TRBD2 identical over 14 bases. CDR3 sequence: CASRGLAGGYEQYF. In DNA, the CDR3 is TGCGCCAGCAGAGGACTAGCGGGGGGCTACGAGCAGTACTTC.